These 8 T cell receptor beta chains share one sample of origin, sequenced in a study of blood T cell repertoires in COVID-19 (dated by TCRdb to about 2020). Library preparation used the immunoSEQ multiplex PCR assay. In its TCRdb copy, this immuneACCESS table keeps in-frame sequences only and misses some clones. Where compared with another copy, unresolved V genes explain less than half of these, and the others have no known cause. In all, the sample holds roughly 250,000 clones, and about three quarters of those were seen once. The ten largest clones take up around 3.4% of the sample. The sample taken for sequencing was peripheral blood. The receptors stem from a woman of 80 years or more with acute or convalescent COVID-19.

The V call is TRBV6-5, the J call TRBJ1-3, with 7 bases matching TRBD1. J was trimmed by 2 bases and V by 0 bases; bases with no gene match: 4. The CDR3 sequence is 16 residues long. The germline CDR1 and CDR2 sequences are MNHEY and SVGAGI. The CDR3 region is CASSYSDRPTGNTIYF. DNA of the CDR3: TGTGCCAGCAGTTACTCGGACAGGCCCACTGGAAACACCATATATTTT.

This sequence joins TRBV15 and TRBJ1-4, with 7 bases lining up with TRBD1. The V and J ends lost 2 bases and 1 base, in that order; junction bases with no gene match: 4. CDR1 LNHNV and CDR2 YYDKDF come from the germline V gene (reference sequence). This CDR3 has 16 residues. The CDR3 here is CATSRSTGVTNEKLFF. Here the CDR3 DNA reads TGTGCCACCAGCAGATCTACAGGGGTAACTAATGAAAAACTGTTTTTT.

V usage is TRBV4-3 and J usage is TRBJ2-3, with 7 bases aligning to TRBD2. V gave up 3 bases and J gave up 0 bases; unmatched junction bases: 9. The V gene's germline CDR1 is LGHNA and CDR2 YSLEER. The CDR3 covers 17 residues. The CDR3 is CASSQAAGGGSTDTQYF. For the CDR3, the DNA is TGCGCCAGCAGCCAGGCTGCTGGCGGGGGTAGCACAGATACGCAGTATTTT.

The chain links TRBV11-2 to TRBJ2-2; 7 bases align to TRBD1. CDR1 SGHAT and CDR2 FQNNGV come from the germline V gene. The CDR3 contains 16 residues. Trimming cost V 1 base and J 4 bases; bases outside gene matches: 6. As DNA, the CDR3 is TGTGCCAGCAGCTTAGGAGGGGGCCTGGGCACCGGGGAGCTGTTTTTT. Amino acid sequence: CASSLGGGLGTGELFF.

This chain links TRBV19 with TRBJ1-1; maybe TRBD1 (5 bases). The CDR3 consists of 14 residues. Germline V gives CDR1 LNHDA, CDR2 SQIVND (reference sequence). V lost 10 bases and J lost 1, with 16 bases in between. CDR3 residues: CATRDSPPNTEAFF. As DNA, the CDR3 is TGTGCCACCCGGGACTCTCCCCCGAACACTGAAGCTTTCTTT. The full variable domain, rest sourced from reference TRBV19 and TRBJ1-1, is DGGITQSPKYLFRKEGQNVTLSCEQNLNHDAMYWYRQDPGQGLRLIYYSQIVNDFQKGDIAEGYSVSREKKESFPLTVTSAQKNPTAFYLCATRDSPPNTEAFFGQGTRLTVV.

This clone was found a few times. The V and J genes are TRBV7-9 and TRBJ2-7; 12 nucleotides match TRBD2. Trimming took 4 bases from V and 4 from J; bases not matched to a gene: 5. In germline, CDR1 is SEHNR, CDR2 FQNEAQ (reference sequence). The length of the CDR3 is 15 residues. This CDR3 is CASSSSGTSGYEQYF. CDR3 DNA sequence: TGTGCCAGCAGCTCCTCCGGGACTAGCGGGTACGAGCAGTACTTC. Full variable domain (missing parts from reference TRBV7-9 and TRBJ2-7): DTGVSQNPRHKITKRGQNVTFRCDPISEHNRLYWYRQTLGQGPEFLTYFQNEAQLEKSRLLSDRFSAERPKGSFSTLEIQRTEQGDSAMYLCASSSSGTSGYEQYFGPGTRLTVT.

This chain uses TRBV4-3 with TRBJ1-3; D is undetermined. CDR3 length: 16 residues. Germline loops: CDR1 LGHNA, CDR2 YSLEER. The germline V and J ends were trimmed by 0 bases and 0 bases, with 9 bases remaining between them. The CDR3 DNA is TGCGCCAGCAGCCAAGACAGGCTAAACTCTGGAAACACCATATATTTT. Protein sequence: CASSQDRLNSGNTIYF.

The genes are TRBV5-1 and TRBJ2-3; 10 bases map to TRBD2. The CDR3 covers 17 residues. CDR1 and CDR2 (germline): SGHRS, YFSETQ. J gave up 8 bases and V 0 bases, and 12 bases lay outside the gene matches. CDR3 amino acids: CASSLGQAGGPGLTQYF. The CDR3 DNA is TGCGCCAGCAGCTTGGGGCAAGCGGGAGGGCCAGGTCTTACGCAGTATTTT.